This T cell receptor (beta chain) was documented in a study of OX40 agonist ivuxolimab in advanced cancers. Here immunoSEQ multiplex PCR was the method, and the copy in TCRdb shows in-frame clones only, minus some. The table lists some 98,000 clones, about 86% of them singletons. The TCR sequence derives from an adult with an advanced solid tumor such as melanoma, head and neck, liver or kidney cancer. This material consisted of CD4+ or CD8+ T cells sorted from blood, taken in a trial of the OX40 agonist ivuxolimab.

DNA of the CDR3: TGTGCCAGCAGTGGACAGACCTACGAGCAGTACTTC. Encoded protein: CASSGQTYEQYF. This chain uses TRBV25-1 with TRBJ2-7, with TRBD1 as a possible D gene (5 bases). There are 12 residues in the CDR3. Germline V gene lookup returns CDR1 MGHDK and CDR2 SYGVNS. Trimming took 4 bases from V and 2 from J, leaving 6 bases between them.